The source of this T cell receptor beta chain is a study of blood T cell repertoires in COVID-19 (dated by TCRdb to 2019 to 2021). At the level of the whole study: Samples from collaborators originated in the United States, Italy and Spain and spanned both the acute and convalescent phases of COVID-19. The repertoires were released in a freely available public database meant as a resource for research on the immune response to SARS-CoV-2. The samples were drawn from two sources: the first 160 participants of the ongoing ImmuneRACE study, and 950 to 1,500 subjects contributed by 6 global collaborators. Sample metadata almost always included a de-identified subject ID, COVID-19 status, age in years and sex. Subjects who had been exposed to COVID-19, were actively infected with it, or had recovered from it provided the deeply sampled blood TCRbeta repertoires that made up the dataset. Where available, HLA class I and class II types were obtained from metadata supplied by the sample provider rather than from assay-based typing. The prospective study material was composed of cDNA or gDNA derived from T cells, B-cell-depleted T cells, or PBMCs.

What the study reported, not specific to this receptor: Clinical and demographic metadata were provided uncurated, with the amount varying by source and participant.

As concerns this clone: The target of this receptor is not known. Per-base qualities were not stored, and no clone one base away is much larger.

The immunoSEQ Assay, a bias-controlled multiplex PCR, was used to amplify TCRbeta CDR3 regions from genomic DNA. Per the source publication's procedure: Nucleated cell counts per sample were estimated from amplification of reference gene primers within the assay. To quantify the absolute abundance of each unique TCRbeta CDR3 rearrangement, sequence reads were collapsed and filtered. For each sample, productive Simpson clonality was calculated as the square root of Simpson's diversity index over productive rearrangements. TCRdb limited this immuneACCESS table to in-frame rearrangements with V and J called. A share of clones is missing; checked studies link under half to unresolved V genes, and the rest is unexplained. V and J calls and clone size come straight from that table; D and trimming were deduced from the DNA. The sample contains over 300,000 clones, around 80% of them found a single time. Approximately 1.3% of the sample lies in the top ten.

Whole blood was collected in K2EDTA tubes by collaborating institutions according to the institutions' own protocols. For TCRbeta analysis, collaborators shipped samples in one of three forms: frozen whole blood, isolated PBMCs, or DNA extracted from either of those sample types. The V end gives up 5 bases and the J end 7 bases, leaving 4 bases in the junction not matched to a gene. The CDR3 sequence holds 14 residues, the cysteine and phenylalanine included. Here the CDR3 DNA is all that survives: 42 bases in frame from base 1. For CDR1 and CDR2, the germline V gene lists SGHTA and FQGNSA. The sequenced sample was peripheral blood. Recombination joined TRBV7-2 with TRBJ2-1; 11 nucleotides in the junction match TRBD2. The receptor was derived from a woman in her forties or fifties with acute or convalescent COVID-19. The DNA sequence is given as TGTGCCAGCAGCGTAACTAGCGGGAGAAATGAGCAGTTCTTC. It specifies CASSVTSGRNEQFF. When the CDR3 is completed using the reference TRBV7-2 and TRBJ2-1 genes on either side, the full variable domain is GAGVSQSPSNKVTEKGKDVELRCDPISGHTALYWYRQSLGQGLEFLIYFQGNSAPDKSGLPSDRFSAERTGGSVSTLTIQRTQQEDSAVYLCASSVTSGRNEQFFGPGTRLTVL.